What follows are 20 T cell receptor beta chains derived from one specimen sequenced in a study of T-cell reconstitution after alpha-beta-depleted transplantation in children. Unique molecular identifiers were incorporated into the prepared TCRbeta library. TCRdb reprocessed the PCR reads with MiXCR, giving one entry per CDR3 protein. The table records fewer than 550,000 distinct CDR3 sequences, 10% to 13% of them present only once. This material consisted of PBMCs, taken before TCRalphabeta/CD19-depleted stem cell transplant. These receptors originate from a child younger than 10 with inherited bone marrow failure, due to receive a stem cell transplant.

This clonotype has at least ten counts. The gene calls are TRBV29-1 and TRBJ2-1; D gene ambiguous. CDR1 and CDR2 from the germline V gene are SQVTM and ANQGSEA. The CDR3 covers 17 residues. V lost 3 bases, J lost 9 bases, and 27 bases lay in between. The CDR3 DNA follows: TGCAGCGTTGACAGCATAAGTGATCCCACTTATTTGGGTGAGCAGTTCTTC. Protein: CSVDSISDPTYLGEQFF.

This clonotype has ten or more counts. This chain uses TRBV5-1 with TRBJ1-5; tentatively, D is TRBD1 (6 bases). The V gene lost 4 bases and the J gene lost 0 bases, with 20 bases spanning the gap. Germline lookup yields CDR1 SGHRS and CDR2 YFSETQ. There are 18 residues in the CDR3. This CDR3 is CASSLSPRTAISNQPQHF. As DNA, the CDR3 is TGCGCCAGCAGCCTTTCACCCAGGACAGCTATTAGCAATCAGCCCCAGCATTTT.

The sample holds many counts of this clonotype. CDR3 sequence reads: CASSQVKWSYGYTF. CDR3 coding DNA: TGCGCCAGCAGCCAAGTTAAATGGAGCTATGGCTACACCTTC. This chain joins TRBV4-1 and TRBJ1-2; D gene ambiguous. This CDR3 contains 14 residues. The V gene lost 1 base and the J gene lost 4 bases, with 10 bases spanning the gap. Germline values: CDR1 MGHRA, CDR2 YSYEKL.

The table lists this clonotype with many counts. This chain's CDR3 is CASSQGQGGIEAFF. Written as DNA, the CDR3 is TGTGCCAGCAGTCAAGGACAGGGGGGGATTGAAGCTTTCTTT. The J gene is TRBJ1-1, the V gene TRBV12-3 or TRBV12-4; 10 bases agree with TRBD1. V was pared by 5 bases and J by 7 bases, with 7 bases of the junction left unmatched. This CDR3 has 14 amino acids.

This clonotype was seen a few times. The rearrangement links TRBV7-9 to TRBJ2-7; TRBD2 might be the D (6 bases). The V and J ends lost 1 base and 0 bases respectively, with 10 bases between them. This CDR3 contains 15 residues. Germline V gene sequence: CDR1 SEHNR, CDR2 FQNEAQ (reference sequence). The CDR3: CASSLEGGTSYEQYF. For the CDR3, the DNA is TGTGCCAGCAGCTTAGAGGGCGGGACCTCCTACGAGCAGTACTTC.

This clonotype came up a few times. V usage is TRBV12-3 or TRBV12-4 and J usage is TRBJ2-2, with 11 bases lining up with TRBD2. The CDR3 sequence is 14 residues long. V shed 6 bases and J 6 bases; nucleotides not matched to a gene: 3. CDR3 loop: CASSTSGSSGELFF. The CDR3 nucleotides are TGTGCCAGCAGCACTAGCGGGAGCTCCGGGGAGCTGTTTTTT.

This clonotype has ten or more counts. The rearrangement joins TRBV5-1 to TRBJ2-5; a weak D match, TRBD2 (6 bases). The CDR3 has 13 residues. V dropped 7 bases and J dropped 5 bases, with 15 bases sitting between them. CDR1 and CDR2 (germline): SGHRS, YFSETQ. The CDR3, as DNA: TGCGCCAGCCTCCATAGCGCGGGGGAGACCCAGTACTTC. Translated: CASLHSAGETQYF.

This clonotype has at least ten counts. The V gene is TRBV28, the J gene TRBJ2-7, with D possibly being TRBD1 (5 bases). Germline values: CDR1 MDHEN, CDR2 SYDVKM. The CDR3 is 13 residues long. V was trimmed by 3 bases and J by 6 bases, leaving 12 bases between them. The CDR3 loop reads CASSFLTETEQYF. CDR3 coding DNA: TGTGCCAGCAGTTTCCTGACAGAGACCGAGCAGTACTTC.

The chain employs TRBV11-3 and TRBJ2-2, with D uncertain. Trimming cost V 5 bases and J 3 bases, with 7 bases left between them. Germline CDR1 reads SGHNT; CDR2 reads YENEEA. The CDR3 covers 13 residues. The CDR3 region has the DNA TGTGCCAGCAGCAAAAGGGACACCGGGGAGCTGTTTTTT. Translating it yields CASSKRDTGELFF.

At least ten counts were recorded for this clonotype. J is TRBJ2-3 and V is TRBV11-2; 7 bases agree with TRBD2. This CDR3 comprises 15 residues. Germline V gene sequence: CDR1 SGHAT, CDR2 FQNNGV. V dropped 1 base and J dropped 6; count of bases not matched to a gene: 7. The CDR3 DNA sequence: TGTGCCAGCAGCTTAGTGGGAGGGGCGAGGGATACGCAGTATTTT. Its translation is CASSLVGGARDTQYF.

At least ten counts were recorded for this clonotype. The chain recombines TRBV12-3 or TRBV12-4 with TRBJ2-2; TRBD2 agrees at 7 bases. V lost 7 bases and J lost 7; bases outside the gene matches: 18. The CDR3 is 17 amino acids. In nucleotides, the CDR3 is TGTGCCAGCACCCCCAGAGGGTTGGCGGGAGTGGACGGGGAGCTGTTTTTT. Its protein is CASTPRGLAGVDGELFF.

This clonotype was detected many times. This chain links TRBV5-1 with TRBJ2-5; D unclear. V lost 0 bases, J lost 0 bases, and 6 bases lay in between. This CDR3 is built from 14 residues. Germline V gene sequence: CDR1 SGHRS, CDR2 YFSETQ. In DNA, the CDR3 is TGCGCCAGCAGCTTGGGGGCGAACCAAGAGACCCAGTACTTC. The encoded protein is CASSLGANQETQYF.

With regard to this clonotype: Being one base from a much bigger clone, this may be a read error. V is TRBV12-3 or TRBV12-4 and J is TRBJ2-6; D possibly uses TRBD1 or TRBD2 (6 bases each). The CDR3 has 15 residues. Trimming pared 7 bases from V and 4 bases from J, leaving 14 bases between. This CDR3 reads CASTLGAGGANVLTF. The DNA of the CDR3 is TGTGCCAGCACTTTGGGGGCGGGGGGGGCCAACGTCCTGACTTTC.

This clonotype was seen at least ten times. CDR3 residues: CASSQDLAEYNEQFF. The CDR3 bases are TGTGCCAGCAGCCAAGACCTAGCAGAATACAATGAGCAGTTCTTC. The chain links TRBV3-1 to TRBJ2-1, with a tentative D call TRBD2 (5 bases). CDR1 is LGHDT, CDR2 YNNKEL, per germline (reference sequence). The CDR3 has 15 residues. V lost 0 bases and J 4 bases, leaving 10 bases between the germline ends.

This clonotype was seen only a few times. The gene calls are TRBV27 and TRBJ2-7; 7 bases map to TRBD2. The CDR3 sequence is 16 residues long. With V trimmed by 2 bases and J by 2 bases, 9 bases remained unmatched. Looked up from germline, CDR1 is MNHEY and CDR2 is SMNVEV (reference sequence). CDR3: CASSLLSSSGPYEQYF. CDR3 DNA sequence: TGTGCCAGCAGTTTACTGTCGTCTAGCGGACCCTACGAGCAGTACTTC.

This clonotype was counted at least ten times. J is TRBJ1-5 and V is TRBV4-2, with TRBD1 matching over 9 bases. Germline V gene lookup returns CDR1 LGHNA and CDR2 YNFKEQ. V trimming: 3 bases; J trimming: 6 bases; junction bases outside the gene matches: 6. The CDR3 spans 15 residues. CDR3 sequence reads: CASSQRTGDGQPQHF. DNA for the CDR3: TGTGCCAGCAGCCAGAGGACAGGGGACGGTCAGCCCCAGCATTTT.

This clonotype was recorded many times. CDR3 in amino acids: CSASDRGNNQPQHF. The CDR3 DNA follows: TGCAGTGCCTCGGACAGGGGAAACAATCAGCCCCAGCATTTT. The rearrangement uses TRBV20-1 and TRBJ1-5; TRBD1 matches 9 bases. The J segment lost 3 bases and the V segment lost 6 bases, leaving 6 bases of the junction unmatched. The V gene's germline CDR1 is DFQATT and CDR2 SNEGSKA (reference sequence). There are 14 residues in the CDR3.

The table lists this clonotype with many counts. Here the CDR3 reads CASSPTTDSTYEQYF. CDR3 DNA: TGCGCCAGCAGCCCTACGACGGACAGCACCTACGAGCAGTACTTC. V is TRBV4-3 and J is TRBJ2-7; D is perhaps TRBD1 (6 bases). Germline values: CDR1 LGHNA, CDR2 YSLEER. Trimming cost V 4 bases and J 2 bases, with 15 bases left between them. CDR3 length: 15 residues.

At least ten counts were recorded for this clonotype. The CDR3 nucleotides are TGCAGCGTTGAAGATCTCGGGGGGCCCCACAATGAGCAGTTCTTC. Amino acid sequence: CSVEDLGGPHNEQFF. The rearrangement uses TRBV29-1 and TRBJ2-1; D perhaps matches TRBD2 (7 bases). The V end lost 0 bases, the J end lost 5 bases, and 14 bases lay between the germline ends. From germline, CDR1 is SQVTM and CDR2 ANQGSEA. The CDR3 covers 15 residues.

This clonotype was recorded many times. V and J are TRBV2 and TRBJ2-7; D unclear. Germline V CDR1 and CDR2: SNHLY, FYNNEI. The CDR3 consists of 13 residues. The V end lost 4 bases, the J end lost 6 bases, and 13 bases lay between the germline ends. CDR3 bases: TGTGCCAGCAGTGTGGCGGTCTGGAGCGAGCAGTACTTC. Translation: CASSVAVWSEQYF. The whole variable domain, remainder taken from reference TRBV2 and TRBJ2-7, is EPEVTQTPSHQVTQMGQEVILRCVPISNHLYFYWYRQILGQKVEFLVSFYNNEISEKSEIFDDQFSVERPDGSNFTLKIRSTKLEDSAMYFCASSVAVWSEQYFGPGTRLTVT.